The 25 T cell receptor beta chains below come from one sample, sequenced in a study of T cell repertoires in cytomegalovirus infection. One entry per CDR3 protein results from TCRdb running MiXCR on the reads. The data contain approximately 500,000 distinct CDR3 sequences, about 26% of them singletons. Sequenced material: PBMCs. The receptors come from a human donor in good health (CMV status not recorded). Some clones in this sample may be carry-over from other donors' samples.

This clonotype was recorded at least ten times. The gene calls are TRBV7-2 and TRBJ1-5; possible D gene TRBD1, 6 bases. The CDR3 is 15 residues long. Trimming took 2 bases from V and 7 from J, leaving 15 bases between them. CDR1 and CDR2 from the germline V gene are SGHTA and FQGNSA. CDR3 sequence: CASSLNGGGWQPQHF. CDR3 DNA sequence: TGTGCCAGCAGCTTAAATGGCGGGGGCTGGCAGCCCCAGCATTTT.

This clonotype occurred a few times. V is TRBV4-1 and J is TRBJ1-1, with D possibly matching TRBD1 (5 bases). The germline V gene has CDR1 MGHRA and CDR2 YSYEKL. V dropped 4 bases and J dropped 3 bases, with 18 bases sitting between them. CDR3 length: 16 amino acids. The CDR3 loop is CASSPMGLGVDTEAFF. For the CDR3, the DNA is TGCGCCAGCAGCCCGATGGGCTTGGGGGTTGACACTGAAGCTTTCTTT.

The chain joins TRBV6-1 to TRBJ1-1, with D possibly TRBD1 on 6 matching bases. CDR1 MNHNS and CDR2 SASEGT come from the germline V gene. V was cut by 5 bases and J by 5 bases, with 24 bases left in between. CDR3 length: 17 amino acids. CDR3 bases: TGTGCCAGCAGTTACACGGGTTCAGGCAGGGGAGTTACTGAAGCTTTCTTT. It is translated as CASSYTGSGRGVTEAFF.

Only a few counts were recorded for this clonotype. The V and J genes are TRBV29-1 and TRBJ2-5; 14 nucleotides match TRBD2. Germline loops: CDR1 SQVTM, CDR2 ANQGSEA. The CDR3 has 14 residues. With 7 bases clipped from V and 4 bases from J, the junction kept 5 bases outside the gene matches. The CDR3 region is CSDGGLAGAETQYF. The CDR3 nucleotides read TGCAGCGACGGGGGACTAGCGGGAGCAGAGACCCAGTACTTC.

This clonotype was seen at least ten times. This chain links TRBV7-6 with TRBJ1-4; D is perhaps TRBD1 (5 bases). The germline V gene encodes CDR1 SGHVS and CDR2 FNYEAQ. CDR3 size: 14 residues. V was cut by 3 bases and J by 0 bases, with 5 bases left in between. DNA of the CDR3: TGTGCCAGCAGCTTGGGGGCAACTAATGAAAAACTGTTTTTT. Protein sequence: CASSLGATNEKLFF.

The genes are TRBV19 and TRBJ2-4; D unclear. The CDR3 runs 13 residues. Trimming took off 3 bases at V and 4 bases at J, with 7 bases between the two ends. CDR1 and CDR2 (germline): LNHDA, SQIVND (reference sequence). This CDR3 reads CASSMGSKNIQYF. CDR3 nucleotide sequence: TGTGCCAGTAGTATGGGCAGTAAAAACATTCAGTACTTC.

CDR3 nucleotides: TGCAGCGTTGATCGACAGGGGGGCACTGAAGCTTTCTTT. Encoded protein: CSVDRQGGTEAFF. The chain couples TRBV29-1 to TRBJ1-1; 9 bases agree with TRBD1. The germline CDR1 and CDR2 sequences are SQVTM and ANQGSEA. The CDR3 consists of 13 residues. Germline trimming cut 3 bases from V and 4 bases from J; bases unmatched to any gene: 3.

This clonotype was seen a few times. The CDR3 reads CASSSTGSNTEAFF. Written as DNA, the CDR3 is TGTGCCAGCAGCTCCACAGGGTCGAACACTGAAGCTTTCTTT. The chain links TRBV7-9 to TRBJ1-1, with D tentatively TRBD1 (6 bases). Trimming cost V 4 bases and J 1 base, with 10 bases left between them. Per germline, CDR1 SEHNR and CDR2 FQNEAQ (reference sequence). This CDR3 is built from 14 residues.

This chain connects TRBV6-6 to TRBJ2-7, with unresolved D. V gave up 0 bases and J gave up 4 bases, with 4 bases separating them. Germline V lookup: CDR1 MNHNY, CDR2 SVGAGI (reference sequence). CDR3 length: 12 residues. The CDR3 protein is CASSYSVYEQYV. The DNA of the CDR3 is TGTGCCAGCAGTTACTCGGTTTACGAGCAGTACGTC.

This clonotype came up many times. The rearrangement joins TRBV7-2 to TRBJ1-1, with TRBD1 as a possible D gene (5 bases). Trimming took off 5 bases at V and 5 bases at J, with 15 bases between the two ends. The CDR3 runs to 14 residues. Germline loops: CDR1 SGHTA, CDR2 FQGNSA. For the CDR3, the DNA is TGTGCCAGCAGCCAGCGGGGGAGAGGTACTGAAGCTTTCTTT. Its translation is CASSQRGRGTEAFF.

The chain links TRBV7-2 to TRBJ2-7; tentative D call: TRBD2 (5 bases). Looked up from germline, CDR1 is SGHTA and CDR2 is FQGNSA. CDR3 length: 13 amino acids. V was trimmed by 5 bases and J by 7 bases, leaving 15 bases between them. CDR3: CASSLETTQEQYF. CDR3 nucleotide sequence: TGTGCCAGCAGCCTAGAGACTACGCAAGAGCAGTACTTC.

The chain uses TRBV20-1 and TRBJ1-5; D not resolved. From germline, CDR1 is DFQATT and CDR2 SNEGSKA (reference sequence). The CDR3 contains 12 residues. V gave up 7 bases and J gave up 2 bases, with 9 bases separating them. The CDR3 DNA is TGCAGTGTGCGGGTGCGCAATCAGCCCCAGCATTTT. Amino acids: CSVRVRNQPQHF.

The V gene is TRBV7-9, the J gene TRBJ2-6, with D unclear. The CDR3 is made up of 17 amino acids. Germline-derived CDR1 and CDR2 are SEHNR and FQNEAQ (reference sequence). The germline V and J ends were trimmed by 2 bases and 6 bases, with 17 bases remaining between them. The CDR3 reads CASSLPLLPGEANVLTF. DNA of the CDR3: TGTGCCAGCAGCTTACCACTTCTACCGGGTGAGGCCAACGTCCTGACTTTC. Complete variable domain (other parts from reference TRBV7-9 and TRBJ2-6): DTGVSQNPRHKITKRGQNVTFRCDPISEHNRLYWYRQTLGQGPEFLTYFQNEAQLEKSRLLSDRFSAERPKGSFSTLEIQRTEQGDSAMYLCASSLPLLPGEANVLTFGAGSRLTVL.

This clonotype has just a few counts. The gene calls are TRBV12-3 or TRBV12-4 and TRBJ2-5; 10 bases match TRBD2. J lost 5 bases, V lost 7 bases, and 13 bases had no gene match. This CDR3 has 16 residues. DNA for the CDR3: TGTGCCAGCACCTCGGTCATAGCGGGAGGTCGGGAGACCCAGTACTTC. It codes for CASTSVIAGGRETQYF.

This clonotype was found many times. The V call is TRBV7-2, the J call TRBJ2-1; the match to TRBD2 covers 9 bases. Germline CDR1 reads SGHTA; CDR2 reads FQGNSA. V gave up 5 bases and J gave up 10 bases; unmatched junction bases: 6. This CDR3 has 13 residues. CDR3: CASSAQLAGEQFF. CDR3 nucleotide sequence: TGTGCCAGCAGCGCACAGCTAGCGGGAGAGCAGTTCTTC.

The CDR3 loop reads CASSLVQGFVGELFF. The CDR3 bases are TGTGCCAGCAGCTTGGTACAGGGGTTTGTCGGGGAGCTGTTTTTT. The V gene is TRBV7-8, the J gene TRBJ2-2, with TRBD1 matching over 7 bases. This CDR3 spans 15 amino acids. Germline V gene data show CDR1 as SGHVS and CDR2 as FQNEAQ. Germline trimming cut 3 bases from V and 7 bases from J; bases unmatched to any gene: 8.

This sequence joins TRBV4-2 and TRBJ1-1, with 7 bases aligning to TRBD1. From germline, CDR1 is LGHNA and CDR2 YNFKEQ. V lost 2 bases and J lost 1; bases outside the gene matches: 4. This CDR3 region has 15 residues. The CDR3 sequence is CASSQTQGGNTEAFF. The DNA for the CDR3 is TGTGCCAGCAGCCAAACTCAGGGGGGGAACACTGAAGCTTTCTTT.

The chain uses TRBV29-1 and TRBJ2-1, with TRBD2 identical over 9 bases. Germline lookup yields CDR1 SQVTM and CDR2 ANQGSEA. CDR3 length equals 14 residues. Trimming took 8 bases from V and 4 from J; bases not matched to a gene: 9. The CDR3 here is CSIRAGGPYNEQFF. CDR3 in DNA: TGCAGCATCAGAGCGGGAGGCCCATACAATGAGCAGTTCTTC.

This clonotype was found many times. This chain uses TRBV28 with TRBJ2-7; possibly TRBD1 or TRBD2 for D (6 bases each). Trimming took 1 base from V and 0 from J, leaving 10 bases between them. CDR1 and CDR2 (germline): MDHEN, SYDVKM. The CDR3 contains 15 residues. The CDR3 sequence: CASSLFGGNSYEQYF. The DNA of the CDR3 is TGTGCCAGCAGTTTATTCGGGGGCAACTCCTACGAGCAGTACTTC.

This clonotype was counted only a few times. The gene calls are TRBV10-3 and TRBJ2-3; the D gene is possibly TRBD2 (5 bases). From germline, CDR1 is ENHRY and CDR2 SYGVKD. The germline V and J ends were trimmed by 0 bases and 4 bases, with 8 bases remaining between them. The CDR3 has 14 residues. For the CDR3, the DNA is TGTGCCATCAGTGAGTCAACCGGGGCAGATACGCAGTATTTT. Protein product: CAISESTGADTQYF.

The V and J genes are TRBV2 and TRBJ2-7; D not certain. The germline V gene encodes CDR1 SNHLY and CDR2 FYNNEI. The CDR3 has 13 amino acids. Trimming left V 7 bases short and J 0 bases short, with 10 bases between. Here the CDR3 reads CASKIFGSYEQYV. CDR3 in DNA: TGTGCCAGCAAGATATTCGGCTCCTACGAGCAGTACGTC.

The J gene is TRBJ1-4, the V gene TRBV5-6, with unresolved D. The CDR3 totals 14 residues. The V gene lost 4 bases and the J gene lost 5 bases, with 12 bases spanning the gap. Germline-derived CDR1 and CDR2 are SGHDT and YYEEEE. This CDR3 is CASSVSGLNEKLFF. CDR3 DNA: TGTGCCAGCAGCGTTTCAGGCCTGAATGAAAAACTGTTTTTT.

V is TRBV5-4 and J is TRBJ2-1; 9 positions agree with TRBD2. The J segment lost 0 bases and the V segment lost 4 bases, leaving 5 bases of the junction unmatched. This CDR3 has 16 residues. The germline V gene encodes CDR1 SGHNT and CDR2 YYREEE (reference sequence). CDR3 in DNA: TGTGCCAGCAGCATTAGCGGGAGTGCCTCCTACAATGAGCAGTTCTTC. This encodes CASSISGSASYNEQFF.

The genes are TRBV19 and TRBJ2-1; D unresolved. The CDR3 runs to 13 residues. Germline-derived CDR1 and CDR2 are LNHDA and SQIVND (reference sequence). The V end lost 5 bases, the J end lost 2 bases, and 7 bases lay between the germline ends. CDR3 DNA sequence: TGTGCCAGTAGTGCTGAGACCTACAATGAGCAGTTCTTC. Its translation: CASSAETYNEQFF. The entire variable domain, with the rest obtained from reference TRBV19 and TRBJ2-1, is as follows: DGGITQSPKYLFRKEGQNVTLSCEQNLNHDAMYWYRQDPGQGLRLIYYSQIVNDFQKGDIAEGYSVSREKKESFPLTVTSAQKNPTAFYLCASSAETYNEQFFGPGTRLTVL.

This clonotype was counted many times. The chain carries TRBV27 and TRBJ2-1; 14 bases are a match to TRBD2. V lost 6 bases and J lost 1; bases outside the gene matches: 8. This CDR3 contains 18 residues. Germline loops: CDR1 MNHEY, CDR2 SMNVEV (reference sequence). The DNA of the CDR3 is TGTGCCAGCAGCCCCGGACTAGCGGGAGGTTGGTCCTACAATGAGCAGTTCTTC. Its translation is CASSPGLAGGWSYNEQFF.